This T cell receptor beta chain was sequenced for a study of spatial heterogeneity in lung cancer. Whole-study findings and limits: Counts of expanded alpha and beta TCRs within tumors tracked the tumor nonsynonymous mutation count.

MiXCR, run by TCRdb on the 5' RACE reads, gives a single entry per CDR3 protein. The table records 5,600 or so distinct CDR3 sequences, more than 4% of them present only once. Documented time point: sample taken at primary tumor resection. This clonotype is large (0.1 to 1%). Its antigen is unknown. V was shortened by 0 bases and J by 2 bases, with 11 bases between the two germline ends. The germline V gene encodes CDR1 PRHDT and CDR2 FYEKMQ (reference sequence). The CDR3 is made up of 15 amino acids. This chain connects TRBV13 to TRBJ2-7; TRBD2 might be the D (7 bases). The TCR originated in a male donor with early-stage non-small cell lung cancer. The sequenced sample was lung tumor tissue, obtained at surgery. The CDR3 nucleotides are TGTGCCAGCAGCTTAGGGCGGGGGCCAACCTACGAGCAGTACTTC. Translated: CASSLGRGPTYEQYF.